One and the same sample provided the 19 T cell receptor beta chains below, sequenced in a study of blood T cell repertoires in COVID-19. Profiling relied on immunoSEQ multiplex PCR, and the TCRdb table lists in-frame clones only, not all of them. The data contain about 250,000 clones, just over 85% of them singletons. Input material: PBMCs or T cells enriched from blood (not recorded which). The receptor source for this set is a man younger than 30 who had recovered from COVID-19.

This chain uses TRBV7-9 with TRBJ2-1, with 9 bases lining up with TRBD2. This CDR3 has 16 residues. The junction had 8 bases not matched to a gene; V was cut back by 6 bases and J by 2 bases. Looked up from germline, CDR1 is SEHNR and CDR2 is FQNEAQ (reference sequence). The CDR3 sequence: CASSFRTSDTYNEQFF. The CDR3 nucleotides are TGTGCCAGCAGTTTCCGGACTAGCGATACCTACAATGAGCAGTTCTTC.

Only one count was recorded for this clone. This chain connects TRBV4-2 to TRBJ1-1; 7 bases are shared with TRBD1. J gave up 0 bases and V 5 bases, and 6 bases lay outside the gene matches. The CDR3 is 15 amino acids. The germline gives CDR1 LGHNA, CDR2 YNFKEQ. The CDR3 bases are TGTGCCAGCAGCGATCGGACAGGAGTGAACACTGAAGCTTTCTTT. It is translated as CASSDRTGVNTEAFF.

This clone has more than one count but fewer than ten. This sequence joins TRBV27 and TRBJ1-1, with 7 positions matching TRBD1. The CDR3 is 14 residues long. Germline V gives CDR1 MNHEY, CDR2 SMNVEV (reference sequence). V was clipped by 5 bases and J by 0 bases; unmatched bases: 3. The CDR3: CASSPTGLNTEAFF. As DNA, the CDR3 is TGTGCCAGCAGTCCGACAGGGTTGAACACTGAAGCTTTCTTT.

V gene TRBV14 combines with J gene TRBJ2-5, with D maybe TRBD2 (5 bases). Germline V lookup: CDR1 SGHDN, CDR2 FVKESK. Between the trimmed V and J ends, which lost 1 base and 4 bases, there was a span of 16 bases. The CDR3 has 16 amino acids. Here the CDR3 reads CASSQVPGRRLETQYF. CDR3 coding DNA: TGTGCCAGCAGCCAAGTGCCAGGTAGGAGGTTAGAGACCCAGTACTTC.

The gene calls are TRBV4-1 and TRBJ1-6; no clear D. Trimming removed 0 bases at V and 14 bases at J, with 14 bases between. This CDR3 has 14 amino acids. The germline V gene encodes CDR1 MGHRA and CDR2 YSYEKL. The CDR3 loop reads CASSQEGGMGALHF. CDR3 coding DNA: TGCGCCAGCAGCCAAGAAGGAGGTATGGGAGCCCTCCACTTT.

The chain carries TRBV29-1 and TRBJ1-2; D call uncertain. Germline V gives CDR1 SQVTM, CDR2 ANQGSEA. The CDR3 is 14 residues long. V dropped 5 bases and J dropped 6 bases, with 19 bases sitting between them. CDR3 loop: CSVSLGGGYDGYTF. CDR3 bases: TGCAGCGTTTCTCTCGGTGGAGGGTACGATGGCTACACCTTC.

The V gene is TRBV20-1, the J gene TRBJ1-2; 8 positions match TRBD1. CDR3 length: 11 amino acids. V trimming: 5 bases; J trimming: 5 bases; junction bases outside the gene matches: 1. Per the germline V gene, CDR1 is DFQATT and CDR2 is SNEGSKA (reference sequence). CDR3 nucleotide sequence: TGCAGTGCTTGGACAGGGTATGGCTACACCTTC. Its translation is CSAWTGYGYTF.

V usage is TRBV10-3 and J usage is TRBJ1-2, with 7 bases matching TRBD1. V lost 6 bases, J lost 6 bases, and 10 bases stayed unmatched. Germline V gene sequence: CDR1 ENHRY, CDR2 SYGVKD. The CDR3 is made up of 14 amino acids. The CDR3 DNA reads TGTGCCATCAGGGGGGACAGTTCTCCTGATGGCTACACCTTC. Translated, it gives CAIRGDSSPDGYTF.

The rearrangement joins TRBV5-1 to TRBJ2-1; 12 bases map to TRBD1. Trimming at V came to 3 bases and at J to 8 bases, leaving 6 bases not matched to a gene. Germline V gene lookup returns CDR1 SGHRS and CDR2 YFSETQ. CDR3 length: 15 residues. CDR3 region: CASSSGQGAIDEQFF. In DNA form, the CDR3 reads TGCGCCAGCAGCTCGGGACAGGGGGCAATAGATGAGCAGTTCTTC.

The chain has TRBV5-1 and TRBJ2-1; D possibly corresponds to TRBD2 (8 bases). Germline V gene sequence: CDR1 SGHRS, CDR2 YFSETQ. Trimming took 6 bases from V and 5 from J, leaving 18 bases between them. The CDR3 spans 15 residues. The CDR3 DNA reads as TGCGCCAGCACCCCGGGCGGGGGGACAGACAATGAGCAGTTCTTC. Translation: CASTPGGGTDNEQFF.

CDR3 protein: CASSYTSPGRNQPQHF. The CDR3 nucleotides are TGTGCCAGTAGCTATACCTCTCCAGGGAGGAATCAGCCCCAGCATTTT. This rearrangement joins TRBV19 to TRBJ1-5, with D perhaps TRBD1 (5 bases). Germline assignment: CDR1 LNHDA and CDR2 SQIVND (reference sequence). The CDR3 is made up of 16 amino acids. With 6 bases removed from V and 4 bases from J, the gap between germline ends came to 19 bases.

The DNA for the CDR3 is TGTGCCAGCAGTTTATCGAAAAATGGGCTCTATGGCTACACCTTC. Translating gives CASSLSKNGLYGYTF. V usage is TRBV27 and J usage is TRBJ1-2; D is uncertain. This CDR3 region has 15 residues. With 0 bases removed from V and 4 bases from J, the gap between germline ends came to 12 bases. The germline V gene has CDR1 MNHEY and CDR2 SMNVEV (reference sequence).

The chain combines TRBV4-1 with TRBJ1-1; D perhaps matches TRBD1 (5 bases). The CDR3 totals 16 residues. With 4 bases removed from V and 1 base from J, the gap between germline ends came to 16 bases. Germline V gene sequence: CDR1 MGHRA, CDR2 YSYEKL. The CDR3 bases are TGCGCCAGCAGCCCCAGTCGGGGGGGGGAGAACACTGAAGCTTTCTTT. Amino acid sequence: CASSPSRGGENTEAFF.

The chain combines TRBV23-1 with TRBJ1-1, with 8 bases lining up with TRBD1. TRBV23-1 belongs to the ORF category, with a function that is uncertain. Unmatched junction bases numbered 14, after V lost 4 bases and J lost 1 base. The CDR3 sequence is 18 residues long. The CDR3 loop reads CASSRLMTGASRNTEAFF. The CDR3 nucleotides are TGCGCCAGCAGTCGCCTCATGACAGGGGCCAGTAGGAACACTGAAGCTTTCTTT.

The CDR3 region is CASSSVSTEPNSPLHF. In DNA, the CDR3 is TGTGCCAGCAGCTCCGTATCAACAGAGCCTAATTCACCCCTCCACTTT. V is TRBV7-2 and J is TRBJ1-6; D call uncertain. The germline V gene has CDR1 SGHTA and CDR2 FQGNSA. This CDR3 region has 16 residues. V was pared by 4 bases and J by 6 bases, with 16 bases between.

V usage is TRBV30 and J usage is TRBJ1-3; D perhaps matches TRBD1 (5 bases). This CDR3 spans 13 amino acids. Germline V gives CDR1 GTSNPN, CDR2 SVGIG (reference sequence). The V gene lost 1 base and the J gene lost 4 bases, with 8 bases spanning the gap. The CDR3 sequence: CAWSGTLGNTIYF. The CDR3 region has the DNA TGTGCCTGGAGTGGGACATTGGGAAACACCATATATTTT.

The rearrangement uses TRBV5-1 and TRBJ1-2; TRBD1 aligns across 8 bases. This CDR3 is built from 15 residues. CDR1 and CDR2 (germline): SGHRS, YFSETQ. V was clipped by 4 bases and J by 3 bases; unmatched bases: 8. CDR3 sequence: CASSVDSTGDYGYTF. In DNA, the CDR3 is TGCGCCAGCAGCGTGGACTCGACAGGGGACTATGGCTACACCTTC. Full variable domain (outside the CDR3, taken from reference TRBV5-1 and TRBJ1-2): KAGVTQTPRYLIKTRGQQVTLSCSPISGHRSVSWYQQTPGQGLQFLFEYFSETQRNKGNFPGRFSGRQFSNSRSEMNVSTLELGDSALYLCASSVDSTGDYGYTFGSGTRLTVV.

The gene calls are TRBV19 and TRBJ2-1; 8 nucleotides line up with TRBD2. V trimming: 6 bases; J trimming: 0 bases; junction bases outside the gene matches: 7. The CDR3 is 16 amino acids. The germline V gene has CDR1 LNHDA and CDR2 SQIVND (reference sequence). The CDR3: CASRLAGTSSYNEQFF. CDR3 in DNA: TGTGCCAGTAGGCTAGCGGGTACGAGCTCCTACAATGAGCAGTTCTTC. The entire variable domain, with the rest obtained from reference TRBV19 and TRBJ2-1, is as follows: DGGITQSPKYLFRKEGQNVTLSCEQNLNHDAMYWYRQDPGQGLRLIYYSQIVNDFQKGDIAEGYSVSREKKESFPLTVTSAQKNPTAFYLCASRLAGTSSYNEQFFGPGTRLTVL.

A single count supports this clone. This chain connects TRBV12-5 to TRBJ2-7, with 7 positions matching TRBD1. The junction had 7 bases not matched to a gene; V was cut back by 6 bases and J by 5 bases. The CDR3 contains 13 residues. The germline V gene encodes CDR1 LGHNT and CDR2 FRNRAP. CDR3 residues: CASGWTGGHEQYF. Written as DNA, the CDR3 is TGTGCTAGTGGATGGACAGGCGGGCACGAGCAGTACTTC.